This TCR beta chain was identified in a study of blood T cell repertoires in COVID-19. Membership in each cohort depended on participant-reported clinical history. The table came from immunoSEQ multiplex PCR; TCRdb's copy has only in-frame clones and leaves some out. In the table there are 250,000 or so clones, approximately 90% of which are singletons. Input material: PBMCs or T cells enriched from blood (not recorded which). This sequence originates from a man aged 40-50 years who had been exposed to COVID-19.

CDR3 loop: CASSIGQGNTEAFF. The CDR3, as DNA: TGTGCCAGCAGCATCGGACAGGGGAACACTGAAGCTTTCTTT. This chain connects TRBV11-3 to TRBJ1-1, with TRBD1 matching 8 bases. Germline values: CDR1 SGHNT, CDR2 YENEEA. The CDR3 has 14 residues. The V gene end was trimmed by 5 bases and the J gene end by 1 base; junction bases not matched to a gene: 3. The whole variable domain, remainder taken from reference TRBV11-3 and TRBJ1-1, is EAGVVQSPRYKIIEKKQPVAFWCNPISGHNTLYWYLQNLGQGPELLIRYENEEAVDDSQLPKDRFSAERLKGVDSTLKIQPAELGDSAVYLCASSIGQGNTEAFFGQGTRLTVV.